The subject of this entry is one T cell receptor (beta chain). These data belong to a study of blood T cell repertoires in COVID-19. For the study at large: T cells, B-cell-depleted T cells, or PBMCs provided the cDNA or gDNA that served as material.

V lost 5 bases to trimming and J lost 3 bases, with 4 bases between them. CDR1 is SGHTA, CDR2 FQGNSA, per germline. The CDR3 totals 11 residues. Under the authors' procedure: By means of reference gene primer amplification, nucleated cell counts were estimated. Repertoires were generated with immunoSEQ multiplex PCR, while TCRdb's copy carries only in-frame clones and drops some. V, J and clone size reflect that table, while D and trimming were determined from the DNA. Of just under 300,000 clones listed, around 90% are singletons. The chain recombines TRBV7-2 with TRBJ2-5; D gene unclear. The sample comprised peripheral blood. The clonotype was recovered from a man aged 65 to 85 with acute or convalescent COVID-19. The CDR3 is CASSPKETQYF. CDR3 sequence (DNA): TGTGCCAGCAGCCCAAAAGAGACCCAGTACTTC.